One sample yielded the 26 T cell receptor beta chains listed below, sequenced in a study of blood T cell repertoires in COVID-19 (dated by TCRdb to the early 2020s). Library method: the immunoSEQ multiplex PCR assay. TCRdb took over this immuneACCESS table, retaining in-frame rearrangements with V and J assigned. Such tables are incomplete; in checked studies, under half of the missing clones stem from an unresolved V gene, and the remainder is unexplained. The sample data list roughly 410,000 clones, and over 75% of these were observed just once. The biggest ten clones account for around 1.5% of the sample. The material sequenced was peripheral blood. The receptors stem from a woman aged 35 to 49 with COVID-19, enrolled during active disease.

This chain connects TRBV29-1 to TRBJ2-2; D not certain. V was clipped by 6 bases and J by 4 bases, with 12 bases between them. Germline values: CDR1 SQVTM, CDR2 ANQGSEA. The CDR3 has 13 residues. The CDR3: CSVFLEVTGELFF. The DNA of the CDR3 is TGCAGCGTCTTTTTAGAGGTCACCGGGGAGCTGTTTTTT.

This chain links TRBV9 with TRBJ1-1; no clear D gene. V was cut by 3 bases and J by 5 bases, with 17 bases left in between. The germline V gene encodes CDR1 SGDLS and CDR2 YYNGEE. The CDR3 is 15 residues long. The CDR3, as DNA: TGTGCCAGCAGCGCGGGGAGACAAGGTCAGACTGAAGCTTTCTTT. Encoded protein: CASSAGRQGQTEAFF.

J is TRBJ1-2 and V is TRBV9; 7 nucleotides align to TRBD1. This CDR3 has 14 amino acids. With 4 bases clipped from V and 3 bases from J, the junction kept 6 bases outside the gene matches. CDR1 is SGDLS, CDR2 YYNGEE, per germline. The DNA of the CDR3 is TGTGCCAGCAGCCCCAGGGACAGCTACTATGGCTACACCTTC. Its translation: CASSPRDSYYGYTF.

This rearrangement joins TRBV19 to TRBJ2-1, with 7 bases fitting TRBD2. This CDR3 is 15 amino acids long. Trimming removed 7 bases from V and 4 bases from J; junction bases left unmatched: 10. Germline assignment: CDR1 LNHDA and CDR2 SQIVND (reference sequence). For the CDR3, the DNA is TGTGCCAGTAATCTGGGCGGGAGCTGGTACAATGAGCAGTTCTTC. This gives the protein CASNLGGSWYNEQFF.

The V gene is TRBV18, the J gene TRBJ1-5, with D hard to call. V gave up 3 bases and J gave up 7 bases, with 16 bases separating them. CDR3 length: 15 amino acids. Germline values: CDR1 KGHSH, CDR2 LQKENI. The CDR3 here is CASSPGSWLGQPQHF. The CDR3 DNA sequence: TGTGCCAGCTCACCCGGGTCTTGGCTAGGACAGCCCCAGCATTTT.

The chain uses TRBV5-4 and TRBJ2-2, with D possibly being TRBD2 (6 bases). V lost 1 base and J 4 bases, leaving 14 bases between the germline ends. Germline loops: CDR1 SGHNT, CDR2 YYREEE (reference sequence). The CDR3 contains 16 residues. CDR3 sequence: CASSLYGGSSTGELFF. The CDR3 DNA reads TGTGCCAGCAGCTTGTATGGGGGGTCGAGCACCGGGGAGCTGTTTTTT.

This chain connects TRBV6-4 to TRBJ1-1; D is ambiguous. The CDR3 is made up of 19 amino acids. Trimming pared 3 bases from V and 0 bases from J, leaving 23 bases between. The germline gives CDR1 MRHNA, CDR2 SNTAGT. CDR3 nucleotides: TGTGCCAGCAGTGAGTGCGGGCAGGAACACCCTTGGCTGAACACTGAAGCTTTCTTT. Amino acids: CASSECGQEHPWLNTEAFF.

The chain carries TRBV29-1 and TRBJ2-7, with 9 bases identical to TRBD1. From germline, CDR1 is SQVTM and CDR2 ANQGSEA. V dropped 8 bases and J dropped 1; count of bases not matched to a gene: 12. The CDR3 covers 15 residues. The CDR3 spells CSTLGSGQGSYEQYF. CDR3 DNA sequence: TGCAGCACCCTGGGGTCGGGACAGGGTTCCTACGAGCAGTACTTC.

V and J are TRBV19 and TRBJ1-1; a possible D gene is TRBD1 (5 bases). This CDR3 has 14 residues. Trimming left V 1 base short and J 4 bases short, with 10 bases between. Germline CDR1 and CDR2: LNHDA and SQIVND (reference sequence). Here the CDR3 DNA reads TGTGCCAGTAGTATAGGGGGGGTAGGCACTGAAGCTTTCTTT. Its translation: CASSIGGVGTEAFF.

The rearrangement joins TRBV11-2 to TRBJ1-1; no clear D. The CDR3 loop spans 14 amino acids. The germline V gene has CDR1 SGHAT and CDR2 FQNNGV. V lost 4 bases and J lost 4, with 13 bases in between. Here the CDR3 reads CASSSAGGGTEAFF. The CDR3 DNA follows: TGTGCCAGCAGCTCCGCGGGCGGAGGCACTGAAGCTTTCTTT.

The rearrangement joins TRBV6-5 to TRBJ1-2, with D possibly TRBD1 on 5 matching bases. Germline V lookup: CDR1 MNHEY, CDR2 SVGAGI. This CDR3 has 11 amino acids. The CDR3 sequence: CATNSGHGYTF. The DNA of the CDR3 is TGTGCGACCAATTCAGGGCATGGCTACACCTTC.

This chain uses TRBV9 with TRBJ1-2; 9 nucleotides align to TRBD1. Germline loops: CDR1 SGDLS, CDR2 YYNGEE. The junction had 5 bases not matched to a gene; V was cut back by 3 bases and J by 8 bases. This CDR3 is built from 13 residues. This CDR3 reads CASSEQGAGGYTF. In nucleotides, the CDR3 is TGTGCCAGCAGCGAACAGGGGGCGGGCGGCTACACCTTC. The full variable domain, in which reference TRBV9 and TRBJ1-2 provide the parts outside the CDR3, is DSGVTQTPKHLITATGQRVTLRCSPRSGDLSVYWYQQSLDQGLQFLIQYYNGEERAKGNILERFSAQQFPDLHSELNLSSLELGDSALYFCASSEQGAGGYTFGSGTRLTVV.

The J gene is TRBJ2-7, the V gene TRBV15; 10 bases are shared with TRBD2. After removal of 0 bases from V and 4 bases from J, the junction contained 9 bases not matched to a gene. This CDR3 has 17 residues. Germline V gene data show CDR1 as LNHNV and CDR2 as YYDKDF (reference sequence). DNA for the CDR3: TGTGCCACCAGCAGAGAGGCTAGCGGGAGCTTTAGGTACGAGCAGTACTTC. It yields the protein CATSREASGSFRYEQYF.

The CDR3 here is CASSQFLLTGPRYEQYF. CDR3 coding DNA: TGTGCCAGCAGCCAATTCCTTTTGACAGGTCCCCGTTACGAGCAGTACTTC. This chain links TRBV3-1 (or the pseudogene TRBV3-2) with TRBJ2-7, with D perhaps matching TRBD1 (6 bases). This CDR3 has 17 residues. V was shortened by 2 bases and J by 4 bases, with 21 bases between the two germline ends. Germline loops: CDR1 LGHDT, CDR2 YNNKEL (reference sequence).

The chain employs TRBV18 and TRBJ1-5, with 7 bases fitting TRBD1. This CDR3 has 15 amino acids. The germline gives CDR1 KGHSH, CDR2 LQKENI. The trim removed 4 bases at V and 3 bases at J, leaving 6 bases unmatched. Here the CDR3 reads CASSRDSLDNQPQHF. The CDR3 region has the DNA TGTGCCAGCTCACGGGACAGTCTCGACAATCAGCCCCAGCATTTT. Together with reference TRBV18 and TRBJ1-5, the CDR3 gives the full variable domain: NAGVMQNPRHLVRRRGQEARLRCSPMKGHSHVYWYRQLPEEGLKFMVYLQKENIIDESGMPKERFSAEFPKEGPSILRIQQVVRGDSAAYFCASSRDSLDNQPQHFGDGTRLSIL.

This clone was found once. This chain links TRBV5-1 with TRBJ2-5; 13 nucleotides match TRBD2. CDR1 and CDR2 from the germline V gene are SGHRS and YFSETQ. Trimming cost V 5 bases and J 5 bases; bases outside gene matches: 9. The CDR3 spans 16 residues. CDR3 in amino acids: CASSQRTSGSGETQYF. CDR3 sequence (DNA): TGCGCCAGCAGTCAGAGGACTAGCGGGAGCGGCGAGACCCAGTACTTC.

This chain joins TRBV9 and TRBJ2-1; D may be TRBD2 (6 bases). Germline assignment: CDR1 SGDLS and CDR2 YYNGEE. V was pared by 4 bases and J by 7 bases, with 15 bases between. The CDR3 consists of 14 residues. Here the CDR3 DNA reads TGTGCCAGCAGCCCCAGCCTCCGGGGGAATGAGCAGTTCTTC. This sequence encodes CASSPSLRGNEQFF.

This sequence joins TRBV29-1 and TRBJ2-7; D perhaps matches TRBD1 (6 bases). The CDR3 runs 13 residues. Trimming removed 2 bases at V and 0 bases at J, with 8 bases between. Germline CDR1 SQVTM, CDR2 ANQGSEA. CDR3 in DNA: TGCAGCGTTGAACAGGGGCCCTCCTACGAGCAGTACTTC. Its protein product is CSVEQGPSYEQYF.

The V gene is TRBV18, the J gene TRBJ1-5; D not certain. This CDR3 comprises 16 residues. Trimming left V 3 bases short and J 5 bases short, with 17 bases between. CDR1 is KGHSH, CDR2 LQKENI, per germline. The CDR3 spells CASSPTSGSDDQPQHF. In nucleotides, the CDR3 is TGTGCCAGCTCACCTACCTCCGGGTCCGACGATCAGCCCCAGCATTTT.

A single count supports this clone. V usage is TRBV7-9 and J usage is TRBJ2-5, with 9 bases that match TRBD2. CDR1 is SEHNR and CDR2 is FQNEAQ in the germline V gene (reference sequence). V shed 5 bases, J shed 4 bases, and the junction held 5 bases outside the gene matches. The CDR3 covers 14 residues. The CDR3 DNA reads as TGTGCCAGCAGCCCATTTAGCGGGGGAGAGACCCAGTACTTC. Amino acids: CASSPFSGGETQYF.

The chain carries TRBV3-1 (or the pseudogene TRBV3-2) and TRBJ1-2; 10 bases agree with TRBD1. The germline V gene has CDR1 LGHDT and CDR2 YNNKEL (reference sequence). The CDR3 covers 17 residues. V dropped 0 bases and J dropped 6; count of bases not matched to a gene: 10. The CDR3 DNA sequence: TGTGCCAGCAGCCAAGATTTTTGGCGGGACAGGGGTGATGGCTACACCTTC. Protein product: CASSQDFWRDRGDGYTF.

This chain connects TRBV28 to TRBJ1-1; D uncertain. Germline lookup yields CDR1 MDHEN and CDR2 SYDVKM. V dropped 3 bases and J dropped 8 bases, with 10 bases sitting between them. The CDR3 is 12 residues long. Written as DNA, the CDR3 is TGTGCCAGCAGTTTGTGGTCCCGGGAAGCTTTCTTT. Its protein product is CASSLWSREAFF.

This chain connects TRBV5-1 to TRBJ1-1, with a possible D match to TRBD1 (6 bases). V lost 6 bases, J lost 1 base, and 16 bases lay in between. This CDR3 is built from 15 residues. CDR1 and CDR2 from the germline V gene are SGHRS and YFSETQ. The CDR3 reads CASTALVQGNTEAFF. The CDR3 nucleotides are TGCGCCAGCACCGCTTTAGTACAGGGGAACACTGAAGCTTTCTTT. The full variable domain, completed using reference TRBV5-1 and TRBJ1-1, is KAGVTQTPRYLIKTRGQQVTLSCSPISGHRSVSWYQQTPGQGLQFLFEYFSETQRNKGNFPGRFSGRQFSNSRSEMNVSTLELGDSALYLCASTALVQGNTEAFFGQGTRLTVV.

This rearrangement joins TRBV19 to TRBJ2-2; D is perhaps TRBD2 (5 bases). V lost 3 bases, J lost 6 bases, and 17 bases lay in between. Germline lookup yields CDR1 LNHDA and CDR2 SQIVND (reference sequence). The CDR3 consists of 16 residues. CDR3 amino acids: CASSIGRRTPAGELFF. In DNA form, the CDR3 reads TGTGCCAGTAGTATCGGTCGGAGGACCCCGGCCGGGGAGCTGTTTTTT.

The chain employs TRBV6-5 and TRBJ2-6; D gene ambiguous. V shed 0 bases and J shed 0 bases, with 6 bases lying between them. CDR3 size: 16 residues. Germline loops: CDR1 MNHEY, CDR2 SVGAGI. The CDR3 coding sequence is TGTGCCAGCAGTTACTCCGCCAGCTCTGGGGCCAACGTCCTGACTTTC. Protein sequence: CASSYSASSGANVLTF.

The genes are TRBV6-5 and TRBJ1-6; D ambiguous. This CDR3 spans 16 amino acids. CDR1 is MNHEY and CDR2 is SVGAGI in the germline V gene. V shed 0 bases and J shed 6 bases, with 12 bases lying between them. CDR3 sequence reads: CASSYSRGSFNSPLHF. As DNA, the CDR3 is TGTGCCAGCAGTTACTCGAGAGGAAGTTTTAATTCACCCCTCCACTTT.